This entry features one TCR beta chain sequence. Its matching antigen is unknown. The data derive from a study of shared clonotypes between healthy human individuals. The assay used deep level. Each cell subset's genomic DNA was divided evenly among several immunoSEQ plates. Clones were read by immunoSEQ multiplex PCR, and TCRdb kept only the in-frame ones, dropping some. The table lists approximately 2,000,000 clones, 85% to 95% of them singletons. J was trimmed by 6 bases and V by 8 bases; bases with no gene match: 6. Germline lookup yields CDR1 LNHDA and CDR2 SQIVND (reference sequence). This CDR3 region has 14 residues. Findings of the study overall: Inspection by rarefaction showed sorted-subset sequencing to be incomplete despite large depth.

Material: naive CD4+ T cells from PBMCs. Noted subset: CD45RA+ positively selected. This TCR derives from a man aged 18 to 29 in good health. Some clones in this sample may be carry-over from other donors' samples. This chain uses TRBV19 with TRBJ2-3; TRBD2 matches 12 bases. The CDR3 spells CASGLAGGHDTQYF. CDR3 sequence (DNA): TGTGCCAGTGGGCTAGCGGGAGGGCACGATACGCAGTATTTT.